The 14 T cell receptor beta chains below were found in one sample sequenced in a study of radiotherapy plus CTLA-4 blockade in lung cancer (dated 2018 in TCRdb). Libraries were prepared through the immunoSEQ multiplex PCR assay. Drawn from immuneACCESS, this table holds only the in-frame rearrangements with V and J called that TCRdb kept. Clones are partly lost; checked studies trace under half to an unresolved V gene and leave the rest unexplained. The sample data list about 120,000 clones, and nearly 80% of these were observed just once. The top ten constitute approximately 5% of the sample. Source: peripheral blood, taken from a patient treated with radiotherapy plus ipilimumab. The receptors derive from a human donor with non-small cell lung cancer who had a partial response to radiotherapy plus ipilimumab.

This chain uses TRBV18 with TRBJ1-2; possible D gene TRBD1, 6 bases. Germline V gives CDR1 KGHSH, CDR2 LQKENI. This CDR3 is built from 14 residues. V shed 3 bases and J shed 4 bases, with 12 bases lying between them. The CDR3 coding sequence is TGTGCCAGCTCACCCGGGCAGGGGAGCTATGGCTACACCTTC. It specifies CASSPGQGSYGYTF.

V and J are TRBV20-1 and TRBJ2-5; 8 bases match TRBD1. Germline CDR1 reads DFQATT; CDR2 reads SNEGSKA (reference sequence). The CDR3 runs 11 residues. Trimming took 5 bases from V and 8 from J; bases not matched to a gene: 4. CDR3 DNA: TGCAGTGCTGGACAGGGATTCACCCAGTACTTC. It is translated as CSAGQGFTQYF.

The genes are TRBV5-5 and TRBJ2-2, with 7 bases identical to TRBD1. Germline loops: CDR1 SGHKS, CDR2 YYEKEE (reference sequence). After removal of 4 bases from V and 1 base from J, the junction contained 7 bases not matched to a gene. The CDR3 covers 16 residues. CDR3 sequence: CASSPTGAKNTGELFF. CDR3 nucleotide sequence: TGTGCCAGCAGCCCTACAGGGGCCAAGAACACCGGGGAGCTGTTTTTT.

The genes are TRBV4-1 and TRBJ2-2, with 8 nucleotides matching TRBD2. V gave up 0 bases and J gave up 5 bases; unmatched junction bases: 23. This CDR3 is built from 22 residues. In germline, CDR1 is MGHRA, CDR2 YSYEKL. In DNA, the CDR3 is TGCGCCAGCAGCCAAGACGACGGCTATCGATGGGCGGGAGGTGGTAGAACCGGGGAGCTGTTTTTT. Encoded protein: CASSQDDGYRWAGGGRTGELFF.

J is TRBJ1-4 and V is TRBV28; 8 bases are a match to TRBD1. After removal of 3 bases from V and 8 bases from J, the junction contained 5 bases not matched to a gene. This CDR3 region has 14 residues. The germline V gene encodes CDR1 MDHEN and CDR2 SYDVKM. CDR3 nucleotide sequence: TGTGCCAGCAGTTTGGGACAGGTAGAAGAAAAACTGTTTTTT. It translates to CASSLGQVEEKLFF. Using reference TRBV28 and TRBJ1-4 for the parts outside the CDR3, the full variable domain is DVKVTQSSRYLVKRTGEKVFLECVQDMDHENMFWYRQDPGLGLRLIYFSYDVKMKEKGDIPEGYSVSREKKERFSLILESASTNQTSMYLCASSLGQVEEKLFFGSGTQLSVL.

V usage is TRBV28 and J usage is TRBJ1-1; 8 positions match TRBD1. This CDR3 has 14 residues. Per germline, CDR1 MDHEN and CDR2 SYDVKM. Trimming took 3 bases from V and 4 from J; bases not matched to a gene: 4. CDR3: CASSFRGLGTEAFF. CDR3 nucleotide sequence: TGTGCCAGCAGTTTCAGGGGGCTGGGCACTGAAGCTTTCTTT.

The rearrangement joins TRBV7-2 to TRBJ2-5; TRBD2 agrees at 10 bases. The CDR3 spans 15 residues. Germline CDR1 reads SGHTA; CDR2 reads FQGNSA. V was clipped by 4 bases and J by 2 bases; unmatched bases: 4. In nucleotides, the CDR3 is TGTGCCAGCAGCTCGGGACTAGCGAGACAAGAGACCCAGTACTTC. Residues: CASSSGLARQETQYF.

The CDR3 coding sequence is TGTGCCAGCAGCGCCGAGGGGGTTTCCGGGGAGCTGTTTTTT. The encoded protein is CASSAEGVSGELFF. V gene TRBV9 combines with J gene TRBJ2-2; weak D call: TRBD1 (6 bases). The CDR3 covers 14 residues. Trimming removed 3 bases from V and 6 bases from J, with 12 bases in between. Germline CDR1 reads SGDLS; CDR2 reads YYNGEE. The whole variable domain, filled in from reference TRBV9 and TRBJ2-2, reads DSGVTQTPKHLITATGQRVTLRCSPRSGDLSVYWYQQSLDQGLQFLIQYYNGEERAKGNILERFSAQQFPDLHSELNLSSLELGDSALYFCASSAEGVSGELFFGEGSRLTVL.

With regard to this clone: At the DNA level, this CDR3 is encoded by other sequences in the same sample as well. The chain links TRBV19 to TRBJ2-1; 9 positions match TRBD2. V trimming: 8 bases; J trimming: 4 bases; junction bases outside the gene matches: 9. The CDR3 is 15 residues long. From germline, CDR1 is LNHDA and CDR2 SQIVND (reference sequence). The DNA of the CDR3 is TGTGCCAGTCGGGGTCTAGCGGGAATTTACAATGAGCAGTTCTTC. Its translation: CASRGLAGIYNEQFF.

The V call is TRBV29-1, the J call TRBJ2-2; D perhaps matches TRBD1 (6 bases). V dropped 5 bases and J dropped 7 bases, with 11 bases sitting between them. Germline CDR1 and CDR2: SQVTM and ANQGSEA. The CDR3 contains 12 residues. CDR3: CSVSGAGGELFF. CDR3 sequence (DNA): TGCAGCGTTTCAGGGGCGGGCGGGGAGCTGTTTTTT.

The J gene is TRBJ1-2, the V gene TRBV30; tentatively, D is TRBD1 (6 bases). Germline-derived CDR1 and CDR2 are GTSNPN and SVGIG (reference sequence). This CDR3 region has 12 residues. V shed 4 bases and J shed 6 bases, with 12 bases lying between them. CDR3 in DNA: TGTGCCTGGATCCAGGGGTGGGATGGCTACACCTTC. Translated: CAWIQGWDGYTF. The full variable domain, with the rest looked up from reference TRBV30 and TRBJ1-2, is SQTIHQWPATLVQPVGSPLSLECTVEGTSNPNLYWYRQAAGRGLQLLFYSVGIGQISSEVPQNLSASRPQDRQFILSSKKLLLSDSGFYLCAWIQGWDGYTFGSGTRLTVV.

This clone was seen only once. The chain employs TRBV6-1 and TRBJ1-1; D uncertain. The CDR3 is 11 amino acids. Trimming took off 5 bases at V and 7 bases at J, with 8 bases between the two ends. CDR1 is MNHNS and CDR2 is SASEGT in the germline V gene. The CDR3 DNA is TGTGCCAGCAGTTATTCGAGTGAAGCTTTCTTT. Protein sequence: CASSYSSEAFF.

The chain joins TRBV15 to TRBJ1-2; 7 bases match TRBD1. Germline assignment: CDR1 LNHNV and CDR2 YYDKDF (reference sequence). Germline trimming cut 1 base from V and 2 bases from J; bases unmatched to any gene: 4. The CDR3 consists of 15 residues. CDR3 in DNA: TGTGCCACCAGCAGAGTTCGACAGGGCAACTATGGCTACACCTTC. Amino acid sequence: CATSRVRQGNYGYTF. The full variable domain, completed using reference TRBV15 and TRBJ1-2, is DAMVIQNPRYQVTQFGKPVTLSCSQTLNHNVMYWYQQKSSQAPKLLFHYYDKDFNNEADTPDNFQSRRPNTSFCFLDIRSPGLGDTAMYLCATSRVRQGNYGYTFGSGTRLTVV.

The genes are TRBV7-2 and TRBJ1-5; D not certain. Between the trimmed V and J ends, which lost 3 bases and 4 bases, there was a span of 7 bases. The CDR3 is 13 residues long. Germline values: CDR1 SGHTA, CDR2 FQGNSA. In nucleotides, the CDR3 is TGTGCCAGCAGCTTCGAACGGAATCAGCCCCAGCATTTT. Translated, it gives CASSFERNQPQHF.